A single sample is the source of the 29 T cell receptor beta chains below, sequenced in a study of T cells in Graves' hyperthyroidism and ophthalmopathy. TCR beta CDR3 regions were amplified from RNA. In the first-round RT-PCR of the TCR CDR3, the HTBI primer set was used. Via MiXCR, TCRdb re-called the multiplex PCR reads, giving one row per CDR3 protein. This table holds around 540,000 distinct CDR3 sequences, about 16% found once. Input material: blood. The receptors were sampled from a woman aged 30 to 39 with Graves' ophthalmopathy.

This clonotype has more than one count but fewer than ten. The chain links TRBV4-2 to TRBJ2-7, with D tentatively TRBD2 (6 bases). Germline V gene lookup returns CDR1 LGHNA and CDR2 YNFKEQ. Trimming pared 4 bases from V and 2 bases from J, leaving 15 bases between. This CDR3 spans 15 amino acids. The CDR3, as DNA: TGTGCCAGCAGCCCCCCCGGGACTCCTGCCTACGAGCAGTACTTC. The encoded protein is CASSPPGTPAYEQYF.

This clonotype was seen repeatedly, ten times or more. The rearrangement joins TRBV28 to TRBJ1-5, with D possibly matching TRBD1 (6 bases). In germline, CDR1 is MDHEN, CDR2 SYDVKM. CDR3 length equals 14 residues. Trimming took 6 bases from V and 5 from J, leaving 14 bases between them. The CDR3 here is CASSLGGPDQPQHF. The DNA of the CDR3 is TGTGCCAGCAGCCTTGGGGGCCCAGATCAGCCCCAGCATTTT.

This clonotype was found many times. The rearrangement uses TRBV2 and TRBJ2-3; no definite D call. This CDR3 region has 14 residues. Germline CDR1 reads SNHLY; CDR2 reads FYNNEI. The ends were cut back, 1 base at V and 0 bases at J, with 5 bases in the middle. The CDR3 region has the DNA TGTGCCAGCAGTGAAGACTATAGCACAGATACGCAGTATTTT. This gives the protein CASSEDYSTDTQYF.

J is TRBJ2-7 and V is TRBV2; D remains ambiguous. Per germline, CDR1 SNHLY and CDR2 FYNNEI. V lost 5 bases and J lost 5, with 10 bases in between. The CDR3 spans 12 residues. Written as DNA, the CDR3 is TGTGCCAGCAGTATTTCTCTCGACGAGCAGTACTTC. The encoded protein is CASSISLDEQYF.

The chain joins TRBV6-1 to TRBJ2-6; 11 bases fit TRBD1. V was clipped by 5 bases and J by 2 bases; unmatched bases: 2. This CDR3 is built from 16 residues. CDR1 and CDR2 (germline): MNHNS, SASEGT. CDR3 region: CASSWDRGAGANVLTF. CDR3 nucleotide sequence: TGTGCCAGCAGTTGGGACAGGGGGGCTGGGGCCAACGTCCTGACTTTC.

As for this clonotype: One end of the junction fails to match germline, which may point to a read error. The J gene is TRBJ2-2, the V gene TRBV7-9; D is perhaps TRBD2 (6 bases). This CDR3 is 17 amino acids long. The germline gives CDR1 SEHNR, CDR2 FQNEAQ (reference sequence). In DNA form, the CDR3 reads TGTGCCAGTAGCTTAAGGGCGGGAAGGACGGGCACCGGGGAGCTGTTTTTT. It encodes CASSLRAGRTGTGELFF.

This clonotype was observed at least ten times. This rearrangement joins TRBV7-8 to TRBJ2-5; either TRBD1 or TRBD2 may fit D (5 bases each). V lost 5 bases, J lost 2 bases, and 9 bases lay in between. CDR3 length: 13 residues. Germline V lookup: CDR1 SGHVS, CDR2 FQNEAQ. CDR3 region: CASSRDEQETQYF. The CDR3 DNA is TGTGCCAGCAGCCGGGACGAGCAAGAGACCCAGTACTTC.

In DNA, the CDR3 is TGTGCCAGCAGTTTAATGTTCGGAGCAGATACGCAGTATTTT. Its translation is CASSLMFGADTQYF. The chain uses TRBV27 and TRBJ2-3; D gene uncertain. This CDR3 is built from 14 residues. The germline V and J ends were trimmed by 2 bases and 4 bases, with 10 bases remaining between them. The V gene's germline CDR1 is MNHEY and CDR2 SMNVEV (reference sequence).

The V gene is TRBV28, the J gene TRBJ1-3; TRBD1 aligns across 7 bases. Losses at the gene ends were 1 base for V and 4 bases for J; bases not matched to a gene: 16. CDR3 length equals 19 residues. Looked up from germline, CDR1 is MDHEN and CDR2 is SYDVKM. The CDR3 loop is CASSLYGLLQGLGGNTIYF. The CDR3 DNA follows: TGTGCCAGCAGTTTATATGGTCTACTACAGGGGCTAGGAGGAAACACCATATATTTT. Using reference TRBV28 and TRBJ1-3 for the parts outside the CDR3, the full variable domain is DVKVTQSSRYLVKRTGEKVFLECVQDMDHENMFWYRQDPGLGLRLIYFSYDVKMKEKGDIPEGYSVSREKKERFSLILESASTNQTSMYLCASSLYGLLQGLGGNTIYFGEGSWLTVV.

This clonotype was seen ten or more times. The rearrangement uses TRBV6-5 and TRBJ2-7, with a tentative D call TRBD2 (5 bases). Germline V gene data show CDR1 as MNHEY and CDR2 as SVGAGI. CDR3 length: 14 residues. V was shortened by 2 bases and J by 2 bases, with 10 bases between the two germline ends. The CDR3 bases are TGTGCCAGCAGTTACAGAGGAGGAACCTACGAGCAGTACTTC. It specifies CASSYRGGTYEQYF.

V gene TRBV12-3 or TRBV12-4 combines with J gene TRBJ2-7; 8 bases are a match to TRBD1. This CDR3 is built from 15 residues. Trimming took 3 bases from V and 3 from J; bases not matched to a gene: 7. CDR3 residues: CASSFSGTGSYEQYF. The CDR3 DNA follows: TGTGCCAGCAGTTTTTCCGGGACAGGAAGCTACGAGCAGTACTTC.

This clonotype came up many times. The chain recombines TRBV5-1 with TRBJ2-3; D is undetermined. Germline CDR1 is SGHRS and CDR2 is YFSETQ. The V end lost 4 bases, the J end lost 0 bases, and 21 bases lay between the germline ends. CDR3 size: 18 residues. The CDR3, as DNA: TGCGCCAGCAGCCCGTTGAGTATTGGGGTCCTTAGCACAGATACGCAGTATTTT. Its translation is CASSPLSIGVLSTDTQYF.

The table lists this clonotype with many counts. The CDR3, as DNA: TGTGCCAGCAGTCAGGGTGTTCCTTACGAGCAGTACTTC. Translating gives CASSQGVPYEQYF. V and J are TRBV27 and TRBJ2-7; D is possibly TRBD1 (5 bases). From germline, CDR1 is MNHEY and CDR2 SMNVEV (reference sequence). CDR3 length: 13 residues. V lost 5 bases to trimming and J lost 4 bases, with 12 bases between them.

This clonotype was detected ten times or more. This rearrangement joins TRBV2 to TRBJ1-6; D gene unclear. The CDR3 sequence is 9 residues long. The germline gives CDR1 SNHLY, CDR2 FYNNEI. The germline V and J ends were trimmed by 5 bases and 10 bases, with 0 bases remaining between them. The CDR3 spells CASSSPLHF. The CDR3 coding sequence is TGTGCCAGCAGTTCACCCCTCCACTTT.

In its sample, this clonotype was seen many times. The J gene is TRBJ1-1, the V gene TRBV6-6, with a weak D call TRBD1 (6 bases). Germline loops: CDR1 MNHNY, CDR2 SVGAGI (reference sequence). V dropped 0 bases and J dropped 0 bases, with 8 bases sitting between them. The CDR3 contains 15 residues. CDR3 sequence (DNA): TGTGCCAGCAGTTACTCGGGGACACTGAACACTGAAGCTTTCTTT. This translates into CASSYSGTLNTEAFF.

This clonotype was counted between two and nine times. The DNA of the CDR3 is TGTGCCAGCAGTTTCGGGGGGTTCAATCAGCCCCAGCATTTT. Protein product: CASSFGGFNQPQHF. This sequence joins TRBV28 and TRBJ1-5, with D perhaps matching TRBD1 (5 bases). The CDR3 runs 14 residues. Germline V CDR1 and CDR2: MDHEN, SYDVKM. V was shortened by 3 bases and J by 3 bases, with 9 bases between the two germline ends.

This clonotype was seen more than once but under ten times. This chain uses TRBV24-1 with TRBJ2-7; 8 nucleotides agree with TRBD2. The CDR3 is 15 amino acids. CDR1 KGHDR and CDR2 SFDVKD come from the germline V gene. V dropped 0 bases and J dropped 4; count of bases not matched to a gene: 4. DNA of the CDR3: TGTGCCACCAGTGATTTGCGGGAGGGTAGATACGAGCAGTACTTC. Protein: CATSDLREGRYEQYF.

This clonotype was seen a handful of times. The chain combines TRBV5-4 with TRBJ2-5; 12 bases map to TRBD2. In germline, CDR1 is SGHNT, CDR2 YYREEE (reference sequence). With 3 bases clipped from V and 2 bases from J, the junction kept 8 bases outside the gene matches. This CDR3 region has 17 residues. The DNA for the CDR3 is TGTGCCAGCAGCTCGGGGGGACTAGCGGGCCTACAAGAGACCCAGTACTTC. Its protein product is CASSSGGLAGLQETQYF.

This clonotype appeared a few times. The chain couples TRBV11-2 to TRBJ1-2, with 8 positions matching TRBD1. Looked up from germline, CDR1 is SGHAT and CDR2 is FQNNGV. This CDR3 is 14 amino acids long. Unmatched junction bases numbered 6, after V lost 8 bases and J lost 1 base. Written as DNA, the CDR3 is TGTGCCAGCGCGACAGGGGCCGGTAACTATGGCTACACCTTC. This gives the protein CASATGAGNYGYTF. Supplemented by reference TRBV11-2 and TRBJ1-2, the full variable domain reads EAGVAQSPRYKIIEKRQSVAFWCNPISGHATLYWYQQILGQGPKLLIQFQNNGVVDDSQLPKDRFSAERLKGVDSTLKIQPAKLEDSAVYLCASATGAGNYGYTFGSGTRLTVV.

This clonotype was counted ten times or more. The chain couples TRBV11-1 to TRBJ2-3, with TRBD1 as a possible D gene (5 bases). Germline CDR1 and CDR2: SGHAT and FQDESV (reference sequence). This CDR3 is built from 15 residues. Trimming stripped 2 bases from V and 3 bases from J, with 12 bases between. The CDR3 protein is CASSLTRRGTDTQYF. The CDR3 DNA sequence: TGTGCCAGCAGCTTAACGCGAAGGGGTACAGATACGCAGTATTTT.

This clonotype showed up many times. This chain connects TRBV11-2 to TRBJ1-1; possible D gene TRBD1, 6 bases. The CDR3 runs to 16 residues. Deletions cut 3 bases from V and 0 bases from J, with 14 bases between. Germline CDR1 and CDR2: SGHAT and FQNNGV. CDR3 sequence (DNA): TGTGCCAGCAGCTTTGCGAGGGGGAATATGAACACTGAAGCTTTCTTT. It specifies CASSFARGNMNTEAFF.

This clonotype has ten or more counts. The chain joins TRBV28 to TRBJ1-3; a weak D match, TRBD1 (6 bases). The V and J ends lost 2 bases and 1 base respectively, with 12 bases between them. The length of the CDR3 is 16 residues. CDR1 and CDR2 from the germline V gene are MDHEN and SYDVKM. For the CDR3, the DNA is TGTGCCAGCAGTTTACCCATACAGGGATCTGGAAACACCATATATTTT. As protein: CASSLPIQGSGNTIYF.

This clonotype was picked up many times. The chain uses TRBV3-1 and TRBJ2-1; 7 bases agree with TRBD2. Germline loops: CDR1 LGHDT, CDR2 YNNKEL (reference sequence). The V gene end was trimmed by 1 base and the J gene end by 0 bases; junction bases not matched to a gene: 12. The CDR3 is made up of 19 amino acids. CDR3 loop: CASSQGLAESWGSYNEQFF. In nucleotides, the CDR3 is TGTGCCAGCAGCCAAGGACTAGCCGAAAGCTGGGGCTCCTACAATGAGCAGTTCTTC.

This clonotype appeared many times. The gene calls are TRBV7-9 and TRBJ2-7, with 9 bases aligning to TRBD1. The CDR3 extends over 16 amino acids. Per the germline V gene, CDR1 is SEHNR and CDR2 is FQNEAQ (reference sequence). J was trimmed by 2 bases and V by 5 bases; bases with no gene match: 10. In DNA, the CDR3 is TGTGCCAGCAGCGTCACCGGGACAGGGAGACCCTACGAGCAGTACTTC. Protein sequence: CASSVTGTGRPYEQYF.

This clonotype has ten or more counts. The chain is built from TRBV11-2 and TRBJ2-2; D is undetermined. Trimming shortened V by 2 bases and J by 0 bases, and 10 bases separated the two germline ends. Germline V lookup: CDR1 SGHAT, CDR2 FQNNGV. The CDR3 covers 16 residues. In nucleotides, the CDR3 is TGTGCCAGCAGCTTACTGAGTGGATCGAACACCGGGGAGCTGTTTTTT. Translating gives CASSLLSGSNTGELFF.

The CDR3, as DNA: TGTGCCTGGAGTCTCGACCCCTCGGAGATGAACACCATATATTTT. This codes for CAWSLDPSEMNTIYF. V and J are TRBV30 and TRBJ1-3; D is undetermined. The V gene's germline CDR1 is GTSNPN and CDR2 SVGIG (reference sequence). Trimming shortened V by 2 bases and J by 7 bases, and 18 bases separated the two germline ends. The CDR3 extends over 15 amino acids.

The chain has TRBV6-2 or TRBV6-3 and TRBJ2-1; no clear D. Trimming shortened V by 1 base and J by 7 bases, and 11 bases separated the two germline ends. In germline, CDR1 is MNHEY, CDR2 SVGEGT. This CDR3 region has 14 residues. CDR3 DNA: TGTGCCAGCAGTTACTATAGAAAGAGTAATGAGCAGTTCTTC. As protein: CASSYYRKSNEQFF.

The rearrangement uses TRBV6-1 and TRBJ2-3; 8 bases map to TRBD2. This CDR3 is built from 16 residues. Looked up from germline, CDR1 is MNHNS and CDR2 is SASEGT. Germline trimming cut 7 bases from V and 0 bases from J; bases unmatched to any gene: 9. This chain's CDR3 is CASISNPSGSTDTQYF. CDR3 DNA: TGTGCCAGCATCTCAAATCCTAGCGGGAGCACAGATACGCAGTATTTT.

The table lists this clonotype with many counts. The CDR3 nucleotides read TGTGCCAGCAGTTACTTGGCGCAGGGGAGAATGGATGAGCAGTTCTTC. Encoded protein: CASSYLAQGRMDEQFF. The gene calls are TRBV6-2 or TRBV6-3 and TRBJ2-1; D possibly corresponds to TRBD1 (6 bases). The CDR3 consists of 16 residues. Germline CDR1 MNHEY, CDR2 SVGEGT. Trimming shortened V by 1 base and J by 8 bases, and 18 bases separated the two germline ends.